The 26 T cell receptor beta chains given below trace back to one sample, sequenced in a study of blood T cell repertoires in COVID-19. TCRdb keeps only in-frame clones here, not all; method: immunoSEQ multiplex PCR. The repertoire holds more than 40,000 clones, with around nine tenths as singletons. The sequenced sample was peripheral blood. These receptors all come from a man in his fifties with active COVID-19.

V and J are TRBV19 and TRBJ1-5, with D possibly TRBD1 on 6 matching bases. V was trimmed by 10 bases and J by 5 bases, leaving 12 bases between them. CDR1 and CDR2 (germline): LNHDA, SQIVND (reference sequence). CDR3 size: 12 residues. CDR3 sequence (DNA): TGTGCCACCGAGGGGGTAGATCAGCCCCAGCATTTT. Amino acids: CATEGVDQPQHF.

The chain has TRBV18 and TRBJ1-2; TRBD1 agrees at 9 bases. The germline CDR1 and CDR2 sequences are KGHSH and LQKENI. The CDR3 has 15 amino acids. Trimming cost V 3 bases and J 8 bases; bases outside gene matches: 10. CDR3 amino acids: CASSPPGQGRGGYTF. CDR3 in DNA: TGTGCCAGCTCACCTCCGGGACAGGGAAGAGGGGGCTACACCTTC.

The chain couples TRBV11-3 to TRBJ2-2; 7 bases map to TRBD2. The CDR3 length is 17 residues. The V and J ends lost 2 bases and 3 bases, in that order; junction bases with no gene match: 9. Germline CDR1 is SGHNT and CDR2 is YENEEA. CDR3 sequence: CASSLPPWGGDTGELFF. CDR3 DNA sequence: TGTGCCAGCAGCTTACCTCCCTGGGGGGGGGACACCGGGGAGCTGTTTTTT.

The genes are TRBV6-5 and TRBJ1-6; 7 bases align to TRBD1. Per germline, CDR1 MNHEY and CDR2 SVGAGI. J gave up 8 bases and V 2 bases, and 3 bases lay outside the gene matches. The CDR3 spans 14 residues. This CDR3 reads CASSYRDSHSPLHF. CDR3 bases: TGTGCCAGCAGTTACCGGGACAGCCATTCACCCCTCCACTTT.

This chain links TRBV30 with TRBJ2-3; 11 bases align to TRBD2. Trimming cost V 3 bases and J 0 bases; bases outside gene matches: 8. Germline loops: CDR1 GTSNPN, CDR2 SVGIG (reference sequence). The CDR3 runs 17 residues. CDR3 DNA: TGTGCCTGGAGGGCCGGGACTAGCGGATCTAGCACAGATACGCAGTATTTT. It encodes CAWRAGTSGSSTDTQYF. Filled out from reference TRBV30 and TRBJ2-3, the complete variable domain reads SQTIHQWPATLVQPVGSPLSLECTVEGTSNPNLYWYRQAAGRGLQLLFYSVGIGQISSEVPQNLSASRPQDRQFILSSKKLLLSDSGFYLCAWRAGTSGSSTDTQYFGPGTRLTVL.

V is TRBV10-3 and J is TRBJ2-1; tentatively, D is TRBD2 (5 bases). Trimming shortened V by 2 bases and J by 6 bases, and 5 bases separated the two germline ends. The CDR3 sequence is 12 residues long. Germline assignment: CDR1 ENHRY and CDR2 SYGVKD. CDR3 nucleotides: TGTGCCATCAGTGAGACTAGCAATGAGCAGTTCTTC. This translates into CAISETSNEQFF.

There are a few counts of this clone. This rearrangement joins TRBV7-3 to TRBJ1-2; D is possibly TRBD1 (5 bases). CDR3 length equals 15 residues. Trimming took 5 bases from V and 0 from J, leaving 13 bases between them. Germline values: CDR1 SGHTA, CDR2 FQGTGA. CDR3 amino acids: CASSPRGGPNYGYTF. CDR3 DNA sequence: TGTGCCAGCAGCCCCCGCGGGGGTCCTAACTATGGCTACACCTTC.

V and J are TRBV7-2 and TRBJ2-7, with a possible D match to TRBD2 (5 bases). Trimming cost V 5 bases and J 4 bases, with 12 bases left between them. CDR1 is SGHTA and CDR2 is FQGNSA in the germline V gene. This CDR3 is built from 13 residues. The CDR3 nucleotides read TGTGCCAGCAGCCCCGGAGGTAGTTACGAGCAGTACTTC. Amino acid sequence: CASSPGGSYEQYF.

The chain is built from TRBV19 and TRBJ1-5; 8 bases are a match to TRBD1. Per the germline V gene, CDR1 is LNHDA and CDR2 is SQIVND (reference sequence). The CDR3 is 17 residues long. With V trimmed by 7 bases and J by 1 base, 12 bases remained unmatched. CDR3: CASTLGTGPLSNQPQHF. The CDR3 bases are TGTGCCAGTACCCTAGGGACAGGACCCCTGAGCAATCAGCCCCAGCATTTT.

The chain has TRBV5-1 and TRBJ1-6, with 8 nucleotides matching TRBD1. V trimming: 4 bases; J trimming: 10 bases; junction bases outside the gene matches: 7. CDR1 and CDR2 from the germline V gene are SGHRS and YFSETQ. CDR3 size: 14 residues. CDR3 sequence reads: CASSPTQGESPLHF. In DNA, the CDR3 is TGCGCCAGCAGCCCAACACAGGGGGAATCACCCCTCCACTTT.

The genes are TRBV5-6 and TRBJ2-1; 8 bases fit TRBD2. This CDR3 region has 15 residues. V lost 1 base, J lost 6 bases, and 6 bases stayed unmatched. Germline CDR1 reads SGHDT; CDR2 reads YYEEEE. The CDR3: CASSLYGGATNEQFF. The CDR3 DNA sequence: TGTGCCAGCAGCTTGTACGGGGGGGCCACCAATGAGCAGTTCTTC.

The chain couples TRBV28 to TRBJ1-1; 8 bases match TRBD1. The CDR3 extends over 15 amino acids. V shed 2 bases and J 3 bases; nucleotides not matched to a gene: 5. Germline V CDR1 and CDR2: MDHEN, SYDVKM. The CDR3 protein is CASSLGPRGHTEAFF. The CDR3 DNA reads as TGTGCCAGCAGTTTAGGTCCCAGGGGGCACACTGAAGCTTTCTTT.

This chain uses TRBV12-3 or TRBV12-4 with TRBJ1-2; 7 bases are shared with TRBD1. This CDR3 has 13 residues. With V trimmed by 4 bases and J by 4 bases, 3 bases remained unmatched. The CDR3 protein is CASSYRQGYGYTF. CDR3 coding DNA: TGTGCCAGCAGTTATAGACAGGGCTATGGCTACACCTTC.

V and J are TRBV3-1 (or the pseudogene TRBV3-2) and TRBJ1-1; unclear D gene. Germline-derived CDR1 and CDR2 are LGHDT and YNNKEL (reference sequence). This CDR3 comprises 15 residues. Trimming removed 4 bases at V and 0 bases at J, with 12 bases between. The CDR3 loop is CASSRVEGLNTEAFF. DNA for the CDR3: TGTGCCAGCAGCCGGGTTGAGGGTCTGAACACTGAAGCTTTCTTT.

The V gene is TRBV11-1, the J gene TRBJ2-1, with D tentatively TRBD1 (7 bases). Germline CDR1 and CDR2: SGHAT and FQDESV (reference sequence). This CDR3 is 12 amino acids long. The V gene lost 2 bases and the J gene lost 10 bases, with 9 bases spanning the gap. CDR3 nucleotide sequence: TGTGCCAGCAGCTTACAGGGGGGAGAGCAGTTCTTC. Translating gives CASSLQGGEQFF.

V gene TRBV11-2 combines with J gene TRBJ2-7, with D perhaps matching TRBD1 (5 bases). CDR3 length equals 13 residues. Germline loops: CDR1 SGHAT, CDR2 FQNNGV. V was clipped by 7 bases and J by 3 bases, with 13 bases between them. CDR3 DNA: TGTGCCAGCAAATCCGCCAGGGACTACGAGCAGTACTTC. Translation: CASKSARDYEQYF. The whole variable domain, filled in from reference TRBV11-2 and TRBJ2-7, reads EAGVAQSPRYKIIEKRQSVAFWCNPISGHATLYWYQQILGQGPKLLIQFQNNGVVDDSQLPKDRFSAERLKGVDSTLKIQPAKLEDSAVYLCASKSARDYEQYFGPGTRLTVT.

The count of this clone is one. This rearrangement joins TRBV15 to TRBJ1-5; weak D call: TRBD1 (5 bases). Germline V CDR1 and CDR2: LNHNV, YYDKDF (reference sequence). The V end was cut by 3 bases, the J end by 7 bases, with 16 bases between. The CDR3 runs 15 residues. DNA of the CDR3: TGTGCCACCAGCAGTTCTTTAGGGGCACACCAGCCCCAGCATTTT. Protein product: CATSSSLGAHQPQHF. Using reference TRBV15 and TRBJ1-5 for the parts outside the CDR3, the full variable domain is DAMVIQNPRYQVTQFGKPVTLSCSQTLNHNVMYWYQQKSSQAPKLLFHYYDKDFNNEADTPDNFQSRRPNTSFCFLDIRSPGLGDTAMYLCATSSSLGAHQPQHFGDGTRLSIL.

CDR3 bases: TGTGCCAGCAGCCCCCAACTAGCGGGGGTAGAGACCCAGTACTTC. Translation gives CASSPQLAGVETQYF. The chain has TRBV7-9 and TRBJ2-5, with 11 positions matching TRBD2. CDR1 is SEHNR and CDR2 is FQNEAQ in the germline V gene (reference sequence). This CDR3 comprises 15 residues. Trimming took 5 bases from V and 4 from J; bases not matched to a gene: 6.

The gene calls are TRBV11-2 and TRBJ1-2, with 8 positions matching TRBD1. With 5 bases clipped from V and 4 bases from J, the junction kept 3 bases outside the gene matches. This CDR3 is built from 13 residues. The germline V gene has CDR1 SGHAT and CDR2 FQNNGV. For the CDR3, the DNA is TGTGCCAGCAGCCGGACAGGGACCTATGGCTACACCTTC. Translating gives CASSRTGTYGYTF.

The chain links TRBV29-1 to TRBJ2-1, with a tentative D call TRBD1 (6 bases). V dropped 1 base and J dropped 6 bases, with 10 bases sitting between them. The CDR3 has 13 residues. Germline V CDR1 and CDR2: SQVTM, ANQGSEA. Here the CDR3 reads CSVEVIRGNEQFF. The CDR3 DNA reads as TGCAGCGTTGAAGTTATCAGGGGCAATGAGCAGTTCTTC.

Only one count was recorded for this clone. The chain uses TRBV5-6 and TRBJ2-2; 9 bases are shared with TRBD2. V dropped 4 bases and J dropped 4; count of bases not matched to a gene: 5. Germline values: CDR1 SGHDT, CDR2 YYEEEE. This CDR3 has 15 amino acids. CDR3 coding DNA: TGTGCCAGCAGCGGGGAGACTAGCGGCACCGGGGAGCTGTTTTTT. It codes for CASSGETSGTGELFF.

This clone was seen only a few times. The V gene is TRBV7-2, the J gene TRBJ2-5; no clear D. Trimming stripped 5 bases from V and 5 bases from J, with 12 bases between. The germline gives CDR1 SGHTA, CDR2 FQGNSA. The CDR3 has 13 residues. The CDR3 region is CASSRNPGETQYF. CDR3 in DNA: TGTGCCAGCAGCCGAAACCCCGGGGAGACCCAGTACTTC.

The chain is built from TRBV6-5 and TRBJ2-3; the D gene is possibly TRBD1 (6 bases). V lost 4 bases and J lost 10, with 15 bases in between. Germline V gene data show CDR1 as MNHEY and CDR2 as SVGAGI. The CDR3 loop spans 13 amino acids. For the CDR3, the DNA is TGTGCCAGCAGTTCCTCACAGGGTACGTCGCAGTATTTT. The encoded protein is CASSSSQGTSQYF.

The rearrangement links TRBV27 to TRBJ2-5; TRBD2 might be the D (6 bases). With 6 bases removed from V and 4 bases from J, the gap between germline ends came to 21 bases. The CDR3 has 16 amino acids. Germline V gene lookup returns CDR1 MNHEY and CDR2 SMNVEV (reference sequence). The CDR3 DNA is TGTGCCAGCAGCCACAAACGGCCGGGAGCCGGAGAGACCCAGTACTTC. It specifies CASSHKRPGAGETQYF.

The rearrangement joins TRBV6-5 to TRBJ1-1; a possible D gene is TRBD1 (6 bases). The length of the CDR3 is 14 residues. Trimming removed 7 bases from V and 4 bases from J, with 16 bases in between. Germline V lookup: CDR1 MNHEY, CDR2 SVGAGI. As DNA, the CDR3 is TGTGCCAGCACCCAATCTGGGGGCTCCACTGAAGCTTTCTTT. Encoded protein: CASTQSGGSTEAFF.

V gene TRBV6-4 combines with J gene TRBJ2-1; tentative D call: TRBD1 (6 bases). The CDR3 spans 16 residues. Trimming stripped 6 bases from V and 0 bases from J, with 15 bases between. Germline V gene sequence: CDR1 MRHNA, CDR2 SNTAGT. CDR3 nucleotides: TGTGCCAGCAGCGCCGGGACACTATTCTCCTACAATGAGCAGTTCTTC. Translated, it gives CASSAGTLFSYNEQFF.